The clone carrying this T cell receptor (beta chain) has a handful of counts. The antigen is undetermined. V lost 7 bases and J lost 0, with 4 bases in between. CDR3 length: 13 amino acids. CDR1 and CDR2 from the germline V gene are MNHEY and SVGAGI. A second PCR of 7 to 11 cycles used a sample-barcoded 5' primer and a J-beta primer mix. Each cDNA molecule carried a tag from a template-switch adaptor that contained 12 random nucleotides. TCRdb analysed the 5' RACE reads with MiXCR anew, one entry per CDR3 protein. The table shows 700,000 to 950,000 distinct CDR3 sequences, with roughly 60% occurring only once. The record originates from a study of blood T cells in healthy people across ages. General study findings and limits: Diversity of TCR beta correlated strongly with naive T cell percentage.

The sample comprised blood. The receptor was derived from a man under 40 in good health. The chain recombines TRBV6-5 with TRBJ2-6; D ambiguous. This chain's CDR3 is CASKPSGANVLTF. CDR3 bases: TGTGCCAGCAAGCCCTCTGGGGCCAACGTCCTGACTTTC.